Below are 13 T cell receptor beta chains sequenced from a single sample in a study of identical twins. TCRdb itself ran the 5' RACE reads through MiXCR, one entry per CDR3 protein. This table holds some 260,000 distinct CDR3 sequences, over 12% found once. What was sequenced was memory (CD45RO+) T cells sorted from blood. The receptors were gathered from a woman between 18 and 30 years old in good health.

This chain connects TRBV15 to TRBJ2-3; tentatively, D is TRBD2 (7 bases). Germline V gene data show CDR1 as LNHNV and CDR2 as YYDKDF (reference sequence). This CDR3 is built from 16 residues. The V gene lost 3 bases and the J gene lost 5 bases, with 18 bases spanning the gap. CDR3 amino acids: CATSSLAGGAVDTQYF. CDR3 coding DNA: TGTGCCACCAGCAGCCTAGCTGGGGGGGCCGTAGATACGCAGTATTTT.

This clonotype was detected ten times or more. The V call is TRBV20-1, the J call TRBJ1-1; D is perhaps TRBD1 (6 bases). The V end was cut by 6 bases, the J end by 5 bases, with 13 bases between. The CDR3 spans 12 residues. In germline, CDR1 is DFQATT, CDR2 SNEGSKA (reference sequence). CDR3 sequence reads: CSAGSGETEAFF. The CDR3 DNA sequence: TGCAGTGCGGGGTCAGGGGAAACTGAAGCTTTCTTT.

The gene calls are TRBV20-1 and TRBJ1-5, with no clear D. This CDR3 has 12 residues. The V gene's germline CDR1 is DFQATT and CDR2 SNEGSKA (reference sequence). Deletions cut 6 bases from V and 2 bases from J, with 8 bases between. The CDR3 sequence: CSAMRGNQPQHF. In DNA form, the CDR3 reads TGCAGTGCAATGAGAGGCAATCAGCCCCAGCATTTT.

Here the CDR3 reads CASSLERQQRRTDTQYF. CDR3 coding DNA: TGTGCCAGCAGCTTAGAAAGGCAACAACGACGCACAGATACGCAGTATTTT. This chain connects TRBV7-8 to TRBJ2-3; D gene uncertain. V was shortened by 1 base and J by 1 base, with 15 bases between the two germline ends. From germline, CDR1 is SGHVS and CDR2 FQNEAQ. This CDR3 spans 17 amino acids.

The chain uses TRBV2 and TRBJ2-7; tentatively, D is TRBD1 or TRBD2 (5 bases each). In germline, CDR1 is SNHLY, CDR2 FYNNEI. The V end was cut by 3 bases, the J end by 9 bases, with 12 bases between. The CDR3 length is 12 residues. CDR3 coding DNA: TGTGCCAGCAGTGAGACTTTGGGGACGCAGTACTTC. Protein sequence: CASSETLGTQYF.

This clonotype occurred many times. The V gene is TRBV5-1, the J gene TRBJ2-1; D not resolved. Germline assignment: CDR1 SGHRS and CDR2 YFSETQ. The CDR3 contains 12 residues. The V end was cut by 2 bases, the J end by 7 bases, with 7 bases between. The CDR3 coding sequence is TGCGCCAGCAGCTTTGGTGGAAATGAGCAGTTCTTC. This encodes CASSFGGNEQFF.

The chain carries TRBV3-1 and TRBJ2-2, with 7 positions matching TRBD2. V was clipped by 0 bases and J by 9 bases; unmatched bases: 7. Germline V gives CDR1 LGHDT, CDR2 YNNKEL (reference sequence). This CDR3 contains 15 residues. The CDR3 DNA reads as TGTGCCAGCAGCCAAGAAGGAGCGGGGACGCGGGAGCTGTTTTTT. Its translation: CASSQEGAGTRELFF.

This clonotype was recorded a few times. The chain combines TRBV9 with TRBJ2-1; D perhaps matches TRBD2 (5 bases). The germline V and J ends were trimmed by 0 bases and 4 bases, with 11 bases remaining between them. CDR3 size: 15 residues. The germline gives CDR1 SGDLS, CDR2 YYNGEE. The DNA of the CDR3 is TGTGCCAGCAGCGTAGGAGTAGCGAGGTACAATGAGCAGTTCTTC. Translating gives CASSVGVARYNEQFF.

The rearrangement uses TRBV9 and TRBJ2-1; weak D call: TRBD1 (6 bases). Trimming removed 3 bases from V and 3 bases from J, with 7 bases in between. Germline CDR1 and CDR2: SGDLS and YYNGEE. The CDR3 is 13 residues long. In nucleotides, the CDR3 is TGTGCCAGCAGCGCCAGGGGCTACAATGAGCAGTTCTTC. It is translated as CASSARGYNEQFF.

The gene calls are TRBV3-1 and TRBJ2-7; TRBD2 matches at 7 bases. The CDR3 length is 15 residues. Germline V gene sequence: CDR1 LGHDT, CDR2 YNNKEL (reference sequence). The V gene end was trimmed by 1 base and the J gene end by 7 bases; junction bases not matched to a gene: 10. Here the CDR3 reads CASSQGTSAVREQYF. DNA for the CDR3: TGTGCCAGCAGCCAAGGTACTAGCGCGGTCCGGGAGCAGTACTTC.

This clonotype was picked up many times. The rearrangement joins TRBV18 to TRBJ2-1; 8 bases agree with TRBD2. This CDR3 is built from 12 residues. The germline V gene has CDR1 KGHSH and CDR2 LQKENI. V lost 8 bases and J lost 10; bases outside the gene matches: 7. CDR3 loop: CASGGSGMEQFF. CDR3 DNA sequence: TGTGCCAGCGGGGGTAGCGGGATGGAGCAGTTCTTC.

This chain links TRBV6-1 with TRBJ2-1, with no clear D. This CDR3 spans 15 amino acids. With 4 bases removed from V and 6 bases from J, the gap between germline ends came to 16 bases. Germline V gene data show CDR1 as MNHNS and CDR2 as SASEGT. The CDR3 DNA follows: TGTGCCAGCAGTGTCTCGTCACAGTTTGTCAATGAGCAGTTCTTC. Translated, it gives CASSVSSQFVNEQFF.

This clonotype came up a few times. The rearrangement uses TRBV9 and TRBJ2-3; D remains ambiguous. V lost 3 bases, J lost 10 bases, and 15 bases lay in between. The CDR3 length is 13 residues. The germline gives CDR1 SGDLS, CDR2 YYNGEE. CDR3 residues: CASSERPQPPQYF. The CDR3 DNA is TGTGCCAGCAGCGAGAGGCCCCAACCCCCGCAGTATTTT.